The entry that follows covers one TCR beta chain sequence. This specimen comes from a study of patients and donors after allogeneic stem cell transplantation. TCRdb reprocessed the RT-PCR reads with MiXCR, giving one entry per CDR3 protein. The table includes about 24,000 distinct CDR3 sequences, less than 45% detected once. V gave up 4 bases and J gave up 9 bases; unmatched junction bases: 3. The CDR3 runs to 14 residues. The germline V gene encodes CDR1 SGHRS and CDR2 YFSETQ. The chain is built from TRBV5-1 and TRBJ2-1; 14 nucleotides match TRBD2. This receptor was obtained from a human donor who was either an allogeneic HSCT recipient or a stem cell or donor lymphocyte infusion donor (not recorded which). It is not recorded whose cells these are; they may come from a transplant donor. Sequences were obtained from blood, either unsorted or a sorted T cell fraction (not recorded which). The CDR3 protein is CASSPGLAGAEQFF. The DNA for the CDR3 is TGCGCCAGCAGCCCGGGACTAGCGGGAGCTGAGCAGTTCTTC.